Presented here are 22 T cell receptor beta chains from one specimen sequenced in a study of cytomegalovirus exposure and HLA in healthy donors (TCRdb year 2017). The library was generated by the immunoSEQ multiplex PCR assay. A mixture of 60 forward primers for TCR Vbeta segments and 13 reverse primers for TCR Jbeta segments was used in the multiplex PCR. TCRdb took over this immuneACCESS table, retaining in-frame rearrangements with V and J assigned. Such tables are incomplete; in checked studies, under half of the missing clones stem from an unresolved V gene, and the remainder is unexplained. For this sample there are approximately 150,000 clones; roughly 86% appear just once. The top ten clonotypes cover roughly 5.2% of the sample. Specimen: PBMCs. The source of these receptors is a girl aged 10-17 years in good health and CMV-seropositive.

V and J are TRBV11-2 and TRBJ1-1, with D perhaps matching TRBD1 (6 bases). Germline assignment: CDR1 SGHAT and CDR2 FQNNGV. The CDR3 length is 15 residues. V was cut by 3 bases and J by 0 bases, with 11 bases left in between. The CDR3: CASSFLGALNTEAFF. CDR3 bases: TGTGCCAGCAGCTTCTTGGGGGCCCTGAACACTGAAGCTTTCTTT.

The gene calls are TRBV5-4 and TRBJ2-3; 11 bases align to TRBD2. The CDR3 is 16 residues long. Germline loops: CDR1 SGHNT, CDR2 YYREEE (reference sequence). Germline trimming cut 0 bases from V and 2 bases from J; bases unmatched to any gene: 2. The CDR3 sequence is CASSLGLAGITDTQYF. The CDR3 DNA sequence: TGTGCCAGCAGCTTGGGACTAGCGGGGATCACAGATACGCAGTATTTT.

The chain recombines TRBV7-6 with TRBJ2-7, with 9 bases identical to TRBD2. This CDR3 is built from 15 residues. Germline trimming cut 1 base from V and 7 bases from J; bases unmatched to any gene: 8. Germline CDR1 and CDR2: SGHVS and FNYEAQ. The CDR3 DNA sequence: TGTGCCAGCAGCTTAGGGCCTAGCGGGGCTCGGGAGCAGTACTTC. Protein sequence: CASSLGPSGAREQYF. Full variable domain (missing parts from reference TRBV7-6 and TRBJ2-7): GAGVSQSPRYKVTKRGQDVALRCDPISGHVSLYWYRQALGQGPEFLTYFNYEAQQDKSGLPNDRFSAERPEGSISTLTIQRTEQRDSAMYRCASSLGPSGAREQYFGPGTRLTVT.

This chain connects TRBV7-9 to TRBJ2-1; TRBD2 matches at 9 bases. Germline trimming cut 5 bases from V and 12 bases from J; bases unmatched to any gene: 14. Germline loops: CDR1 SEHNR, CDR2 FQNEAQ (reference sequence). The CDR3 has 15 amino acids. The CDR3 region is CASSDSGGRIYGQFF. As DNA, the CDR3 is TGTGCCAGCAGCGATAGCGGGGGCCGGATTTATGGGCAGTTCTTC.

The chain carries TRBV6-5 and TRBJ1-5; no reliable D call. The CDR3 is made up of 13 amino acids. The V end lost 5 bases, the J end lost 2 bases, and 7 bases lay between the germline ends. Germline CDR1 and CDR2: MNHEY and SVGAGI. The CDR3 DNA follows: TGTGCCAGCAGTGTCTTCGGCAATCAGCCCCAGCATTTT. It specifies CASSVFGNQPQHF.

The rearrangement links TRBV6-5 to TRBJ2-2; 8 bases are a match to TRBD1. This CDR3 is 14 amino acids long. Germline CDR1 MNHEY, CDR2 SVGAGI. V was pared by 5 bases and J by 5 bases, with 4 bases of the junction left unmatched. CDR3 sequence (DNA): TGTGCCAGCAGTGACAGGGGAGGTACCGGGGAGCTGTTTTTT. The encoded protein is CASSDRGGTGELFF.

CDR3 coding DNA: TGTGCCAGCAGCTTAGTAAGAACAGGGGGCATTAATGAGCAGTTCTTC. Its translation is CASSLVRTGGINEQFF. The chain combines TRBV11-2 with TRBJ2-1, with TRBD1 identical over 9 bases. Trimming at V came to 1 base and at J to 7 bases, leaving 8 bases not matched to a gene. The CDR3 is 16 residues long. Germline values: CDR1 SGHAT, CDR2 FQNNGV.

The chain couples TRBV4-1 to TRBJ2-3, with TRBD2 matching 10 bases. The germline V gene has CDR1 MGHRA and CDR2 YSYEKL. This CDR3 has 17 amino acids. V lost 4 bases, J lost 5 bases, and 12 bases stayed unmatched. CDR3 in amino acids: CASSLFVSGGAVDTQYF. CDR3 nucleotides: TGCGCCAGCAGCCTTTTCGTCAGCGGGGGGGCTGTAGATACGCAGTATTTT.

The gene calls are TRBV4-1 and TRBJ1-2; the match to TRBD1 covers 8 bases. Germline values: CDR1 MGHRA, CDR2 YSYEKL. This CDR3 is 14 amino acids long. J lost 6 bases, V lost 4 bases, and 7 bases had no gene match. In DNA form, the CDR3 reads TGCGCCAGCAGCCCTCGGACAGGGATGGATGGCTACACCTTC. It is translated as CASSPRTGMDGYTF.

This clone was found a few times. The chain carries TRBV5-1 and TRBJ1-1, with a weak D call TRBD1 (6 bases). This CDR3 has 14 residues. Germline V gives CDR1 SGHRS, CDR2 YFSETQ. V was clipped by 6 bases and J by 1 base, with 13 bases between them. CDR3 sequence reads: CASTIQTGNTEAFF. For the CDR3, the DNA is TGCGCCAGCACCATTCAGACAGGGAACACTGAAGCTTTCTTT. The full variable domain, in which reference TRBV5-1 and TRBJ1-1 provide the parts outside the CDR3, is KAGVTQTPRYLIKTRGQQVTLSCSPISGHRSVSWYQQTPGQGLQFLFEYFSETQRNKGNFPGRFSGRQFSNSRSEMNVSTLELGDSALYLCASTIQTGNTEAFFGQGTRLTVV.

The chain carries TRBV7-9 and TRBJ1-1, with unresolved D. The CDR3 contains 14 residues. CDR1 is SEHNR and CDR2 is FQNEAQ in the germline V gene (reference sequence). The V gene lost 8 bases and the J gene lost 0 bases, with 13 bases spanning the gap. The CDR3 spells CASAEGQMNTEAFF. The CDR3 DNA is TGTGCCAGCGCCGAGGGCCAAATGAACACTGAAGCTTTCTTT.

The CDR3 region is CASSSASGVGGELFF. CDR3 DNA: TGTGCCAGTAGTAGCGCTAGCGGGGTCGGCGGGGAGCTGTTTTTT. The chain uses TRBV19 and TRBJ2-2; 9 bases fit TRBD2. CDR1 is LNHDA, CDR2 SQIVND, per germline (reference sequence). V lost 4 bases to trimming and J lost 7 bases; unmatched junction nucleotides: 7. The CDR3 length is 15 residues. Full variable domain (rest looked up from reference TRBV19 and TRBJ2-2): DGGITQSPKYLFRKEGQNVTLSCEQNLNHDAMYWYRQDPGQGLRLIYYSQIVNDFQKGDIAEGYSVSREKKESFPLTVTSAQKNPTAFYLCASSSASGVGGELFFGEGSRLTVL.

V usage is TRBV2 and J usage is TRBJ2-7, with D possibly being TRBD2 (7 bases). V was cut by 9 bases and J by 5 bases, with 20 bases left in between. The V gene's germline CDR1 is SNHLY and CDR2 FYNNEI. The CDR3 contains 14 residues. The CDR3 loop reads CARRGGGATHEQYF. The CDR3 DNA reads TGTGCCAGACGTGGGGGGGGCGCGACACACGAGCAGTACTTC.

The chain recombines TRBV5-1 with TRBJ1-1, with 12 bases aligning to TRBD1. This CDR3 is 15 amino acids long. V shed 4 bases and J 9 bases; nucleotides not matched to a gene: 10. Germline CDR1 reads SGHRS; CDR2 reads YFSETQ. CDR3 coding DNA: TGCGCCAGCAGCGTGGACCCGGGACAGGGGGCAAAAGCTTTCTTT. This codes for CASSVDPGQGAKAFF.

The CDR3 sequence is CAIRGHLNTEAFF. CDR3 DNA: TGTGCCATCAGGGGACACCTGAACACTGAAGCTTTCTTT. The J gene is TRBJ1-1, the V gene TRBV10-3; weak D call: TRBD1 (6 bases). This CDR3 is built from 13 residues. Germline CDR1 is ENHRY and CDR2 is SYGVKD. Trimming stripped 6 bases from V and 0 bases from J, with 8 bases between.

The chain joins TRBV7-9 to TRBJ1-1; tentative D call: TRBD1 (5 bases). The CDR3 runs to 15 residues. Trimming cost V 5 bases and J 5 bases, with 18 bases left between them. Germline V gene data show CDR1 as SEHNR and CDR2 as FQNEAQ (reference sequence). The CDR3 nucleotides are TGTGCCAGCAGCCCCGGACAATTTGAAGGGACTGAAGCTTTCTTT. Translating gives CASSPGQFEGTEAFF.

The chain has TRBV18 and TRBJ2-7, with 9 bases lining up with TRBD1. The CDR3 runs to 15 residues. Germline values: CDR1 KGHSH, CDR2 LQKENI. Losses at the gene ends were 4 bases for V and 7 bases for J; bases not matched to a gene: 11. The CDR3 DNA reads TGTGCCAGCTCACTCTCCCGGGACAGGGTGAATGAGCAGTACTTC. It is translated as CASSLSRDRVNEQYF.

J is TRBJ2-7 and V is TRBV5-8; 7 nucleotides agree with TRBD2. The trim removed 4 bases at V and 6 bases at J, leaving 13 bases unmatched. Germline lookup yields CDR1 SGHTS and CDR2 YDEGEE. The CDR3 is 15 amino acids. CDR3 bases: TGTGCCAGCAGCCCTAAATGGACTAGATCGGGCGAGCAGTACTTC. Translated, it gives CASSPKWTRSGEQYF.

This chain uses TRBV18 with TRBJ1-2; maybe TRBD1 (5 bases). The CDR3 loop spans 13 amino acids. The germline gives CDR1 KGHSH, CDR2 LQKENI. Trimming removed 0 bases at V and 6 bases at J, with 8 bases between. For the CDR3, the DNA is TGTGCCAGCTCACCACCAAGGGGCAATGGCTACACCTTC. This translates into CASSPPRGNGYTF.

This chain's CDR3 is CSVQTLDGLRGNEQFF. DNA for the CDR3: TGCAGCGTCCAAACCCTCGACGGACTCAGAGGCAATGAGCAGTTCTTC. The chain combines TRBV29-1 with TRBJ2-1, with D possibly matching TRBD2 (5 bases). The CDR3 has 16 amino acids. Trimming removed 6 bases from V and 6 bases from J, with 24 bases in between. Germline CDR1 reads SQVTM; CDR2 reads ANQGSEA.

V usage is TRBV5-4 and J usage is TRBJ1-3, with TRBD1 matching 7 bases. The V and J ends lost 1 base and 0 bases, in that order; junction bases with no gene match: 4. This CDR3 has 16 amino acids. Germline values: CDR1 SGHNT, CDR2 YYREEE (reference sequence). The CDR3 region is CASSLRQGYSGNTIYF. In nucleotides, the CDR3 is TGTGCCAGCAGCTTGAGACAGGGCTACTCTGGAAACACCATATATTTT.

The chain employs TRBV20-1 and TRBJ2-7; no firm D call. The germline CDR1 and CDR2 sequences are DFQATT and SNEGSKA (reference sequence). The CDR3 totals 11 residues. Trimming left V 7 bases short and J 2 bases short, with 9 bases between. The CDR3 region is CSVMGPYEQYF. DNA of the CDR3: TGCAGTGTCATGGGCCCCTACGAGCAGTACTTC.